Listed here are 10 T cell receptor beta chains from one sample, sequenced in a study of post-analysis software for immune sequencing data. Study-level results: Comparison of patients with controls showed roughly five TRBV segments more frequent in patients, TRBV5-6, TRBV5-1 and TRBV20-1 among them.

Unique molecular identifiers had been added to the TCR beta cDNA libraries. Via MiXCR, TCRdb re-called the PCR reads, giving one row per CDR3 protein. Here the sample spans 750,000 to 950,000 distinct CDR3 sequences, roughly 50% being singletons. These receptors have no identified antigens. Sequencing input: blood. These receptors originate from a girl between 5 and 17 years old with multiple sclerosis.

The chain is built from TRBV6-1 and TRBJ2-7, with D possibly TRBD2 on 5 matching bases. This CDR3 is 13 amino acids long. Deletions cut 4 bases from V and 7 bases from J, with 14 bases between. Germline CDR1 is MNHNS and CDR2 is SASEGT. The CDR3 region is CASSVKEPGEQYF. In DNA form, the CDR3 reads TGTGCCAGCAGTGTGAAGGAGCCGGGGGAGCAGTACTTC.

The chain joins TRBV7-6 to TRBJ2-3, with 8 bases that match TRBD2. The junction had 5 bases not matched to a gene; V was cut back by 5 bases and J by 4 bases. Germline CDR1 SGHVS, CDR2 FNYEAQ. This CDR3 comprises 14 residues. CDR3 bases: TGTGCCAGCAGCATGGGACTAGTACCAGATACGCAGTATTTT. Translation: CASSMGLVPDTQYF.

On this clonotype: Germline is not matched at one junction end, which may reflect a read error. The V call is TRBV20-1, the J call TRBJ1-2; perhaps TRBD1 as D (5 bases). CDR1 and CDR2 (germline): DFQATT, SNEGSKA (reference sequence). The CDR3 has 13 residues. The CDR3 nucleotides are TGCAGTACTAGACCCCCGGGACTCTATGGCTACACCTTC. Protein: CSTRPPGLYGYTF.

This clonotype showed up just a few times. The V call is TRBV7-8, the J call TRBJ1-1; 9 bases align to TRBD1. The CDR3 sequence is 17 residues long. The germline V gene encodes CDR1 SGHVS and CDR2 FQNEAQ. Germline trimming cut 3 bases from V and 5 bases from J; bases unmatched to any gene: 13. The CDR3 sequence is CASSFPPRTGVSTEAFF. CDR3 sequence (DNA): TGTGCCAGCAGCTTTCCCCCCAGGACAGGGGTGTCAACTGAAGCTTTCTTT.

This clonotype showed up just a few times. A junction boundary mismatches the germline segment, possibly from a read error. The chain combines TRBV10-3 with TRBJ2-5, with D maybe TRBD1 (8 bases). Looked up from germline, CDR1 is ENHRY and CDR2 is SYGVKD. The CDR3 has 14 residues. CDR3 nucleotides: TGTGTCATCAGCGGGACAGGCTCCCCAGAGACCCAGTACTTC. Translation: CVISGTGSPETQYF.

The V and J genes are TRBV5-1 and TRBJ2-7, with D unresolved. V lost 4 bases and J 3 bases, leaving 11 bases between the germline ends. The germline V gene has CDR1 SGHRS and CDR2 YFSETQ. The CDR3 is made up of 13 amino acids. In DNA form, the CDR3 reads TGCGCCAGCAGCGAAACTACCCGCTACGAGCAGTACTTC. The encoded protein is CASSETTRYEQYF.

V usage is TRBV20-1 and J usage is TRBJ1-5; no definite D call. Between the trimmed V and J ends, which lost 0 bases and 6 bases, there was a span of 12 bases. The CDR3 extends over 14 amino acids. The germline V gene encodes CDR1 DFQATT and CDR2 SNEGSKA (reference sequence). CDR3 DNA sequence: TGCAGTGCTAGAGATACGGGGTTGACTCAGCCCCAGCATTTT. This gives the protein CSARDTGLTQPQHF.

The chain employs TRBV20-1 and TRBJ1-1; 7 bases line up with TRBD1. The germline V gene encodes CDR1 DFQATT and CDR2 SNEGSKA (reference sequence). V lost 7 bases and J lost 1; bases outside the gene matches: 6. CDR3 length: 13 amino acids. CDR3 region: CSGETGWNTEAFF. DNA for the CDR3: TGCAGTGGGGAGACAGGGTGGAACACTGAAGCTTTCTTT.

V is TRBV6-5 and J is TRBJ2-7, with D maybe TRBD1 (6 bases). The ends were cut back, 6 bases at V and 2 bases at J, with 20 bases in the middle. Germline-derived CDR1 and CDR2 are MNHEY and SVGAGI. The CDR3 is 16 amino acids. CDR3 amino acids: CASSLRPGEPPYEQYF. CDR3 bases: TGTGCCAGCAGCCTTCGACCAGGGGAACCTCCCTACGAGCAGTACTTC.

The chain links TRBV27 to TRBJ1-2; D not certain. Trimming removed 2 bases from V and 8 bases from J, with 15 bases in between. Germline V lookup: CDR1 MNHEY, CDR2 SMNVEV (reference sequence). The CDR3 runs 14 residues. The CDR3 region is CASSLVRLRLGYTF. CDR3 sequence (DNA): TGTGCCAGCAGTTTAGTACGGCTGCGGCTCGGCTACACCTTC.